Reported below is one T cell receptor beta chain. No cognate antigen has been identified for it. No much larger clonotype is one base removed from it; base qualities were not supplied. V loses 6 bases at its end and J loses 4 bases; junction bases beyond the gene matches: 5. Via the germline V gene, CDR1 is ENHRY and CDR2 SYGVKD. Including the terminal cysteine and phenylalanine, the CDR3 comprises 14 residues. Here the CDR3 DNA is all that survives: 42 bases in frame from base 1. Read against the paper, the sample's time point label means: pretreatment peripheral blood. A total of under 35 patients with locally advanced or metastatic urothelial carcinoma, treated at Memorial Sloan Kettering on a trial protocol, made up the cohort. Peripheral blood mononuclear cells were collected pretreatment and during treatment, with between 1 and 8 total time points obtained per patient. The Qiagen DNeasy Blood extraction kit was used to purify genomic DNA from total PBMCs and from tumor samples. Collected pretreatment and during treatment, PBMCs were isolated and stored as previously described.

This entry belongs to a study of PD-L1 blockade in urothelial cancer (dated by TCRdb to about 2017). Notes on the research overall: Every patient began therapy at some point between 2013 and 2015 and was given atezolizumab 1,200 mg intravenously every 3 weeks. About 90% of the roughly 29 patients were identified as males with urothelial cancer of bladder origin, and a prior smoking history was reported by 18 of 29 patients. Patients had an ECOG performance status of 0 or 1 and had received between 0 and 3 prior chemotherapy regimens. Blood samples were analyzed at 3 weeks after treatment start (second dose) and at 6 weeks after treatment start. A median of roughly 140,000 T cells and 85,000 or so unique TCRs was obtained from blood samples, and a median clonality of roughly 0.082 was observed. Somatic, immune and clinical correlates of response to PD-L1 blockade with atezolizumab in urothelial cancer were the focus of an exploratory multi-omic analysis. Pretreatment tumor samples and matched peripheral blood, collected serially before and after atezolizumab treatment, underwent TCR sequencing. Progression-free survival longer than 6 months counted as durable clinical benefit, and TCR features were additionally tested against both progression-free and overall survival. In the same patients, whole exome sequencing and RNA sequencing of pretreatment tumors were performed in addition to TCR sequencing. Some ten patients reached durable clinical benefit, while fewer than 25 patients did not. Pretreatment blood TCR-seq was available for around 29 patients, at least one posttreatment blood collection was obtained for some 24 patients, and tumor TCR-seq was available for some 24 patients. Results the study describes overall, beyond this receptor: Improved progression-free and overall survival was found to be associated with pretreatment peripheral blood TCR clonality below the median. Because the sample size was small (n of about 27) and many exploratory analyses were performed, the results are intended to be hypothesis-generating. Among patients with durable benefit, tumor-associated TCR clones showed greater expansion in peripheral blood 3 weeks after treatment started (n ≈ 24, p = 0.022).

Synthetic TCR analog templates were spiked into each PCR to estimate absolute template abundance from read counts. The immunoSEQ assay was used to amplify TCRbeta CDR3 regions from genomic DNA with bias-controlled V and J gene primers. Sequencing of rearranged TCRbeta segments was performed at approximately 20X coverage. On the authors' methods: Clustering was used to correct sequencing errors, and CDR3s were annotated against IMGT so that V, D and J genes could be assigned. Downstream analyses used only productive TCRbeta rearrangements, leaving out any out-of-frame or stop-codon sequences. To compute clonality, Shannon entropy was normalized by the log of the number of unique productive sequences and then subtracted from one. Clones differing between time points or between blood and tumor were identified by Fisher's exact test with Benjamini-Hochberg correction at adjusted p below 0.01. Drawn from immuneACCESS, this table holds only the in-frame rearrangements with V and J called that TCRdb kept. Clones are partly lost; checked studies trace under half to an unresolved V gene and leave the rest unexplained. That table supplies the V and J calls and clone size; D and trimming were determined from the DNA. This sample lists under 40,000 clones; approximately 85% were detected once. 6.8% of the sample belongs to the ten largest clones.

The sequence joins TRBV10-3 to TRBJ2-3; TRBD1 lines up with 9 middle nucleotides. This specimen consisted of PBMCs, obtained around atezolizumab (anti-PD-L1) treatment. This TCR derives from a man in his fifties or sixties with urothelial cancer. The sequence in DNA is TGTGCCATCAGCCCGGGACAGGGAGCAGATACGCAGTATTTT. This codes for CAISPGQGADTQYF.